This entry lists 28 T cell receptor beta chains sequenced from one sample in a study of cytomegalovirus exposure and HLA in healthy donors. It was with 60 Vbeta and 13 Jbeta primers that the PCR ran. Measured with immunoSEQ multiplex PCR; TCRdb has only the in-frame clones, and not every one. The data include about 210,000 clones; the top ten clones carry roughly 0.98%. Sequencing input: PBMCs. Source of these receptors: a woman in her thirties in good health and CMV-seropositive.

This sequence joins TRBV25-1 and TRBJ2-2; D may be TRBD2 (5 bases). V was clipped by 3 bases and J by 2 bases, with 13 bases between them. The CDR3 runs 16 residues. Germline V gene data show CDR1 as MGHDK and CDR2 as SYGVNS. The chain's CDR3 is CASSDSGTVNTGELFF. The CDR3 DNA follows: TGTGCCAGCAGTGACAGCGGAACAGTCAACACCGGGGAGCTGTTTTTT.

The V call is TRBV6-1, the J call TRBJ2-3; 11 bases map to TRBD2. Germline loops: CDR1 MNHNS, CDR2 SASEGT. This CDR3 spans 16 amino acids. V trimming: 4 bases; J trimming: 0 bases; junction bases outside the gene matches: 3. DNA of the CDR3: TGTGCCAGCAGTGTACTAGCGGGGGTTAGCACAGATACGCAGTATTTT. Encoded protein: CASSVLAGVSTDTQYF.

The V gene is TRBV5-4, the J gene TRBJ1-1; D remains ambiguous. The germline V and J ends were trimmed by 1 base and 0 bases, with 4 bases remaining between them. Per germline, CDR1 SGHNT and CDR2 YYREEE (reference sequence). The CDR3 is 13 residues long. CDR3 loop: CASSLFMNTEAFF. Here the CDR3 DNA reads TGTGCCAGCAGCTTGTTCATGAACACTGAAGCTTTCTTT.

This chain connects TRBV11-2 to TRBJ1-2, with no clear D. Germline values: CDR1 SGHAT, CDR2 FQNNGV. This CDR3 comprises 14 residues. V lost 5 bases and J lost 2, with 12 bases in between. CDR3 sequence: CASSTWAVNYGYTF. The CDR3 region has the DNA TGTGCCAGCAGCACCTGGGCTGTCAACTATGGCTACACCTTC.

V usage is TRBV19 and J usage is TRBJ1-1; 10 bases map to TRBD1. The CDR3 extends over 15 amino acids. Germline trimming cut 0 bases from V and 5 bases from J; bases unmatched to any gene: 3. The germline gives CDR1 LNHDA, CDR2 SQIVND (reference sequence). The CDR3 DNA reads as TGTGCCAGTAGTATAGATGGACAGGGGGGGACTGAAGCTTTCTTT. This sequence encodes CASSIDGQGGTEAFF. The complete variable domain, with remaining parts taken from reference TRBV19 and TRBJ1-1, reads DGGITQSPKYLFRKEGQNVTLSCEQNLNHDAMYWYRQDPGQGLRLIYYSQIVNDFQKGDIAEGYSVSREKKESFPLTVTSAQKNPTAFYLCASSIDGQGGTEAFFGQGTRLTVV.

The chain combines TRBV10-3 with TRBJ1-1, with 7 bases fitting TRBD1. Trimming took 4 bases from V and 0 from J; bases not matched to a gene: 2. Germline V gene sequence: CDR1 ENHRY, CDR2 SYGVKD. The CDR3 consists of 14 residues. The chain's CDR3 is CAISARGLNTEAFF. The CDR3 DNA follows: TGTGCCATCAGTGCGAGGGGGCTGAACACTGAAGCTTTCTTT.

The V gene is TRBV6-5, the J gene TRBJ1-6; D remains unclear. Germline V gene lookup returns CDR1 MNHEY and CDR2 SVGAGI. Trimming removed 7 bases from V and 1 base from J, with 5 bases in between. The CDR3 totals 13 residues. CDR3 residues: CASKRSYNSPLHF. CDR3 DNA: TGTGCCAGCAAGAGGTCCTATAATTCACCCCTCCACTTT.

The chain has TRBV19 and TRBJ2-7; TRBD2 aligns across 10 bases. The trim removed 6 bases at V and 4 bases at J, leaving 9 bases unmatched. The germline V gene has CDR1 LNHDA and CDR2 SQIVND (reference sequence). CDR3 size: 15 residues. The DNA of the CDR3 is TGTGCCAGTAGCTTCCTAGCGGGGGTCGGGTACGAGCAGTACTTC. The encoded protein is CASSFLAGVGYEQYF.

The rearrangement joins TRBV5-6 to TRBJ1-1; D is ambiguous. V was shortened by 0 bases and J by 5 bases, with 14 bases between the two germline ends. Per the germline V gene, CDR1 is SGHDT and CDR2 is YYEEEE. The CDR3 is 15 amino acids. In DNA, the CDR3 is TGTGCCAGCAGCTTGGGTCATTGGGGAGGGACTGAAGCTTTCTTT. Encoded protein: CASSLGHWGGTEAFF.

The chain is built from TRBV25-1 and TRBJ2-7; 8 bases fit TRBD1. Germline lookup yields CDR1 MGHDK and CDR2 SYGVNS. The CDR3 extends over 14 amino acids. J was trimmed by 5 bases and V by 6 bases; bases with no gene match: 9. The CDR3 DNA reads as TGTGCCAGCAGGGATCGGACAGGGTCCCACGAGCAGTACTTC. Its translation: CASRDRTGSHEQYF.

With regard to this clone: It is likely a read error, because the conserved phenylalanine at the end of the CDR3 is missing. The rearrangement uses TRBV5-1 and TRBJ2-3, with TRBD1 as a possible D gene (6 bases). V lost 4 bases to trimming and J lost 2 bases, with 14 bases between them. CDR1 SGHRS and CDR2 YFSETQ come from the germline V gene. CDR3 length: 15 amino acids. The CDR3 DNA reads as TGCGCCAGCAGCGCCGGGACACTTTTCACAGATACGCAGTATCTT. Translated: CASSAGTLFTDTQYL.

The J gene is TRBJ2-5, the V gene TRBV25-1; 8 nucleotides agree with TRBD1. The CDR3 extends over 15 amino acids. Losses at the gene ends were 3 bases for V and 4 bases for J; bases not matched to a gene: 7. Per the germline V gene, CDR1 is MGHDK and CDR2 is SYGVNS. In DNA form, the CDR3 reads TGTGCCAGCAGTGACCGGACAGGGCGTTCAGAGACCCAGTACTTC. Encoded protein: CASSDRTGRSETQYF.

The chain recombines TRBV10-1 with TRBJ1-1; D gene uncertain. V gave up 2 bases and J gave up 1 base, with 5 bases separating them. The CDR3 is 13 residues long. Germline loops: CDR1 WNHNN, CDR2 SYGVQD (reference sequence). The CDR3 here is CASSEGENTEAFF. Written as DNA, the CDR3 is TGCGCCAGCAGTGAGGGAGAGAACACTGAAGCTTTCTTT.

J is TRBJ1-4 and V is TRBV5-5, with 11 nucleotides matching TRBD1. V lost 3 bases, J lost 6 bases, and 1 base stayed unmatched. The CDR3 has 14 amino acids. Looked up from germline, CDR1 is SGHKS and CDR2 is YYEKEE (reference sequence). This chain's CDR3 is CASSWTGGDEKLFF. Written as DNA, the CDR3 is TGTGCCAGCAGCTGGACAGGGGGCGATGAAAAACTGTTTTTT.

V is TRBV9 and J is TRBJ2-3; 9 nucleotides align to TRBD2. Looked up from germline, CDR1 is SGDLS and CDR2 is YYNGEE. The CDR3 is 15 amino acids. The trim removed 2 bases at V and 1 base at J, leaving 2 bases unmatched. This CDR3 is CASSVGLARTDTQYF. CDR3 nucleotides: TGTGCCAGCAGCGTTGGACTAGCGCGCACAGATACGCAGTATTTT.

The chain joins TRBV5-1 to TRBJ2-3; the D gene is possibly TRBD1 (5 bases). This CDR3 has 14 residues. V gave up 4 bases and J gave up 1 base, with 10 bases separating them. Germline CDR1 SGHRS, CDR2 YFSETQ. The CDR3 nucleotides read TGCGCCAGCAGCCCCAGGGTCGGCACAGATACGCAGTATTTT. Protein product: CASSPRVGTDTQYF.

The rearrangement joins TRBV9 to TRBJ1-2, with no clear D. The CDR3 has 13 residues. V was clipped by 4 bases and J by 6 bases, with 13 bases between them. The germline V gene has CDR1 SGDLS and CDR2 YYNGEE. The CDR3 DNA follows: TGTGCCAGCAGCCTCGGACTACTAGATGGCTACACCTTC. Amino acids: CASSLGLLDGYTF.

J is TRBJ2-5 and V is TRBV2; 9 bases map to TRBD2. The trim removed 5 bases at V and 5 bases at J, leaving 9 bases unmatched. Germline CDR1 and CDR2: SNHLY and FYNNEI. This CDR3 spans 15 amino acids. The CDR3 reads CASSMTSGRRETQYF. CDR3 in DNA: TGTGCCAGCAGTATGACTAGCGGACGACGGGAGACCCAGTACTTC.

CDR3 sequence: CASSLLAGETYEQYF. In DNA form, the CDR3 reads TGTGCCAGCAGCTTACTTGCGGGAGAAACCTACGAGCAGTACTTC. The chain employs TRBV7-9 and TRBJ2-7; 7 nucleotides agree with TRBD2. The CDR3 spans 15 residues. Germline CDR1 SEHNR, CDR2 FQNEAQ (reference sequence). The junction had 6 bases not matched to a gene; V was cut back by 2 bases and J by 2 bases.

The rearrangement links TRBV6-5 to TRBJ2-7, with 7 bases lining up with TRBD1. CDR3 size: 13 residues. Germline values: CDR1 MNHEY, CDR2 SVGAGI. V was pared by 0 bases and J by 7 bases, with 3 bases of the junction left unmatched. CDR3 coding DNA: TGTGCCAGCAGTTACTCCATGACAGGGGAGCAGTACTTC. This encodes CASSYSMTGEQYF.

Written as DNA, the CDR3 is TGTGCCAGCAGCCTAAGGACAGGGACGTGGGAGACCCAGTACTTC. As protein: CASSLRTGTWETQYF. The rearrangement links TRBV9 to TRBJ2-5; TRBD1 matches at 8 bases. V was clipped by 4 bases and J by 5 bases; unmatched bases: 10. Germline V gene sequence: CDR1 SGDLS, CDR2 YYNGEE. This CDR3 has 15 residues.

This chain's CDR3 is CASSIGNRGLRVGEQFF. The CDR3 DNA reads TGTGCCAGTAGTATAGGAAACAGGGGGCTACGGGTAGGTGAGCAGTTCTTC. The rearrangement uses TRBV19 and TRBJ2-1; 9 nucleotides match TRBD1. The V gene end was trimmed by 1 base and the J gene end by 9 bases; junction bases not matched to a gene: 13. Per germline, CDR1 LNHDA and CDR2 SQIVND (reference sequence). The CDR3 is 17 amino acids.

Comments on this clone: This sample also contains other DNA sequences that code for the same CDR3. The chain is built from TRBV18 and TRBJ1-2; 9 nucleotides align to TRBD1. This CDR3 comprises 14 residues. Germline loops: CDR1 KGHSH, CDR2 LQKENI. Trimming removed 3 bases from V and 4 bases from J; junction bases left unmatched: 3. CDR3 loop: CASSPGQGLYGYTF. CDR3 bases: TGTGCCAGCTCACCGGGACAGGGACTCTATGGCTACACCTTC.

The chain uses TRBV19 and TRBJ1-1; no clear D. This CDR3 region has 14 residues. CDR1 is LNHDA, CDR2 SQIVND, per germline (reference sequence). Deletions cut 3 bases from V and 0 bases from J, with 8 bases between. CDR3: CASSIFPMNTEAFF. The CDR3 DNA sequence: TGTGCCAGTAGTATTTTCCCCATGAACACTGAAGCTTTCTTT.

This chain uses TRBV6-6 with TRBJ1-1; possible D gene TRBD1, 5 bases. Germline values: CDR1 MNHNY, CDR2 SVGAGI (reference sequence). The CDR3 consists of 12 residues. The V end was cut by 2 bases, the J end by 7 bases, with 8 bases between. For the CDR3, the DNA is TGTGCCAGCAGTTACCCCGGGGGTGAAGCTTTCTTT. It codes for CASSYPGGEAFF.

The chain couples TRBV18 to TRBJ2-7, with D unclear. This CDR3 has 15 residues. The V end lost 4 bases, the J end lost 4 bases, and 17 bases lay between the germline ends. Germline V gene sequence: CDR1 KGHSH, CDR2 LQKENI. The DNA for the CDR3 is TGTGCCAGCTCACTCCTCGAGGTGGCCGTTTACGAGCAGTACTTC. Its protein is CASSLLEVAVYEQYF.

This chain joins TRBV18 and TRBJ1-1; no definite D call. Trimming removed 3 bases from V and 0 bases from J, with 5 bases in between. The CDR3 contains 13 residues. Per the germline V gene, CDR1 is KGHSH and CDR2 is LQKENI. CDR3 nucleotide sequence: TGTGCCAGCTCACCCCTACTGAACACTGAAGCTTTCTTT. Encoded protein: CASSPLLNTEAFF.

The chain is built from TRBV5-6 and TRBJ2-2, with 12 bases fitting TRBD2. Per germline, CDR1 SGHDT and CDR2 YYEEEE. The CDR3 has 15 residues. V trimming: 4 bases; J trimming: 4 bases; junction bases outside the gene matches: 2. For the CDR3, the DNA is TGTGCCAGCAGCGTGGGACTAGCGGGCACCGGGGAGCTGTTTTTT. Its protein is CASSVGLAGTGELFF.